This TCR beta chain was sequenced in a study of T-cell memory formation after mild COVID-19. TCRdb re-called the 5' RACE reads through MiXCR, storing one row per CDR3 protein. The repertoire includes about 560,000 distinct CDR3 sequences, 20% to 25% of them detected once, and approximately 8.4% sits in the top ten. V lost 4 bases and J lost 0; bases outside the gene matches: 8. This CDR3 comprises 17 residues. Germline CDR1 and CDR2: SEHNR and FQNEAQ (reference sequence). The V gene is TRBV7-9, the J gene TRBJ1-5; 8 nucleotides agree with TRBD1. The sequence was obtained from an adult woman who had mild COVID-19 (a few samples of this study predate the infection). Cell type and time point are not known. Sequenced material: PBMCs or a T cell subset sorted from them (not recorded which). In DNA, the CDR3 is TGTGCCAGCAGCTCCGGGACAGGATCCTATAGCAATCAGCCCCAGCATTTT. Its protein product is CASSSGTGSYSNQPQHF.